This entry features one TCR beta chain sequence. Its antigen is not known. The data derive from a study of response to subunit inactivated influenza vaccine. The CDR3 is 16 residues long. Trimming removed 5 bases from V and 2 bases from J; junction bases left unmatched: 3. Germline-derived CDR1 and CDR2 are MNHEY and SMNVEV (reference sequence). Study conclusions and caveats: Every seasonal influenza vaccination brings in few new T cells, the authors suggested.

One entry per CDR3 protein, called by TCRdb with MiXCR from the RT-PCR reads. This sample yields under 950,000 distinct CDR3 sequences, of which 21% are seen a single time; roughly a tenth belongs to the top ten. The sequenced sample was PBMCs from blood, obtained 4 to 6 days after vaccination. This TCR was sampled from a man aged 45 to 65 who received an inactivated influenza vaccine. The chain is built from TRBV27 and TRBJ2-1, with 13 bases that match TRBD2. The CDR3 DNA reads as TGTGCCAGCAGTATCGGGACTAGCGGGACCTACAATGAGCAGTTCTTC. It translates to CASSIGTSGTYNEQFF.